This T cell receptor (beta chain) appears in the sequencing data of a study of blood T cell repertoires in COVID-19. At the level of the study: The samples span acute and convalescent COVID-19 from the United States, Italy and Spain.

The J segment lost 3 bases and the V segment lost 5 bases, leaving 4 bases of the junction unmatched. The CDR3 has 14 residues. Germline CDR1 is SGHTA and CDR2 is FQGNSA. Original processing notes: Reference gene primers were amplified, and this amplification served to estimate nucleated cell counts. Libraries were prepared by immunoSEQ multiplex PCR; TCRdb keeps only in-frame clonotypes and omits some of them. The V and J calls and clone size were taken over from that table, and D and trimming were inferred from the DNA. The sample includes about 71,000 clones, 88% of them seen just once. The origin of this receptor is a human donor in a cohort sampled during active COVID-19. Sequencing used peripheral blood. The chain employs TRBV7-2 and TRBJ2-7, with 10 bases fitting TRBD2. The CDR3: CASSRTSGIYEQYF. The CDR3 DNA follows: TGTGCCAGCAGCCGGACTAGCGGCATCTACGAGCAGTACTTC. The variable domain in full, with the rest retrieved from reference TRBV7-2 and TRBJ2-7, is GAGVSQSPSNKVTEKGKDVELRCDPISGHTALYWYRQSLGQGLEFLIYFQGNSAPDKSGLPSDRFSAERTGGSVSTLTIQRTQQEDSAVYLCASSRTSGIYEQYFGPGTRLTVT.